This passage covers 21 T cell receptor beta chains from one sample sequenced in a study of shared clonotypes between healthy human individuals. Profiled with immunoSEQ multiplex PCR; TCRdb holds only in-frame clones, not every one. Counted here are 2 million or so clones, about 95% occurring once; the ten biggest clones make up 0.1% to 0.15%. The specimen sequenced was naive CD4+ T cells sorted from blood. Subset: CD45RA+ positively selected. Source of these receptors: a man younger than 35 in good health.

The rearrangement joins TRBV5-6 to TRBJ1-6, with TRBD1 identical over 9 bases. CDR1 and CDR2 (germline): SGHDT, YYEEEE. V dropped 0 bases and J dropped 11; count of bases not matched to a gene: 3. This CDR3 has 14 amino acids. The CDR3 region is CASSLGQGGTPLHF. In DNA, the CDR3 is TGTGCCAGCAGCTTGGGACAGGGGGGCACACCCCTCCACTTT.

The genes are TRBV6-1 and TRBJ1-2; 8 bases line up with TRBD1. J gave up 3 bases and V 2 bases, and 5 bases lay outside the gene matches. This CDR3 has 15 amino acids. Germline CDR1 reads MNHNS; CDR2 reads SASEGT. CDR3 loop: CASSEPTDRDYGYTF. Written as DNA, the CDR3 is TGTGCCAGCAGTGAACCCACGGACAGGGACTATGGCTACACCTTC.

This clone was seen more than once but under ten times. The chain employs TRBV7-9 and TRBJ1-1, with D hard to call. Germline assignment: CDR1 SEHNR and CDR2 FQNEAQ (reference sequence). The CDR3 is 13 residues long. The V end was cut by 4 bases, the J end by 1 base, with 7 bases between. The CDR3 DNA reads as TGTGCCAGCAGCTGGACTGCGAACACTGAAGCTTTCTTT. Residues: CASSWTANTEAFF.

The chain recombines TRBV2 with TRBJ2-7; 8 nucleotides agree with TRBD1. Germline CDR1 SNHLY, CDR2 FYNNEI. The CDR3 spans 13 residues. The ends lost 4 bases at V and 6 bases at J; junction bases unmatched: 5. CDR3 bases: TGTGCCAGCAGTGGGACAGGGTTTTCCGAGCAGTACTTC. Its translation is CASSGTGFSEQYF.

This chain's CDR3 is CASSPGTGGVYGYTF. The DNA for the CDR3 is TGTGCCAGCAGTCCCGGGACAGGGGGCGTCTATGGCTACACCTTC. This chain connects TRBV2 to TRBJ1-2; TRBD1 matches 12 bases. This CDR3 has 15 residues. Germline values: CDR1 SNHLY, CDR2 FYNNEI. With 5 bases clipped from V and 4 bases from J, the junction kept 5 bases outside the gene matches. Based on the CDR3 plus reference TRBV2 and TRBJ1-2, the full variable domain is EPEVTQTPSHQVTQMGQEVILRCVPISNHLYFYWYRQILGQKVEFLVSFYNNEISEKSEIFDDQFSVERPDGSNFTLKIRSTKLEDSAMYFCASSPGTGGVYGYTFGSGTRLTVV.

V and J are TRBV13 and TRBJ2-1; D is perhaps TRBD1 or TRBD2 (5 bases each). Trimming pared 5 bases from V and 3 bases from J, leaving 14 bases between. This CDR3 contains 15 residues. The germline V gene has CDR1 PRHDT and CDR2 FYEKMQ (reference sequence). CDR3 nucleotides: TGTGCCAGCAGCGATTCCGGGACCATCTACAATGAGCAGTTCTTC. It is translated as CASSDSGTIYNEQFF.

The rearrangement links TRBV4-1 to TRBJ2-5; D is unresolved. This CDR3 is built from 13 residues. The germline gives CDR1 MGHRA, CDR2 YSYEKL. The V end lost 1 base, the J end lost 0 bases, and 3 bases lay between the germline ends. DNA for the CDR3: TGCGCCAGCAGCCAAGCTTACCAAGAGACCCAGTACTTC. Its protein product is CASSQAYQETQYF.

A note on this clone: The junction differs from germline at one of its ends, possibly a read error. The J gene is TRBJ2-2, the V gene TRBV5-6, with 7 bases fitting TRBD1. Germline V gene lookup returns CDR1 SGHDT and CDR2 YYEEEE. This CDR3 comprises 16 residues. The CDR3 DNA reads as TGTGCCAGCAACTTGAGGAGGACAGGAGGCACCGGGGAGCTGTTTTTT. Translated: CASNLRRTGGTGELFF.

The rearrangement links TRBV6-5 to TRBJ2-1; no definite D call. This CDR3 region has 14 residues. Trimming stripped 6 bases from V and 7 bases from J, with 16 bases between. Germline-derived CDR1 and CDR2 are MNHEY and SVGAGI. This CDR3 reads CASSIDLNPNEQFF. CDR3 nucleotide sequence: TGTGCCAGCAGCATTGACCTGAACCCTAATGAGCAGTTCTTC.

This clone showed up many times. The chain carries TRBV5-1 and TRBJ1-1; D not certain. Germline values: CDR1 SGHRS, CDR2 YFSETQ. V was pared by 7 bases and J by 1 base, with 11 bases between. The CDR3 has 13 residues. Here the CDR3 reads CASWSPGNTEAFF. CDR3 coding DNA: TGCGCCAGCTGGTCCCCCGGGAACACTGAAGCTTTCTTT.

The rearrangement joins TRBV29-1 to TRBJ2-7; the match to TRBD2 covers 10 bases. V was pared by 5 bases and J by 4 bases, with 17 bases of the junction left unmatched. Germline V lookup: CDR1 SQVTM, CDR2 ANQGSEA. CDR3 length: 17 residues. As DNA, the CDR3 is TGCAGCGTTTGCGGGACTAGCGACACCAACCTACCATACGAGCAGTACTTC. Residues: CSVCGTSDTNLPYEQYF.

The CDR3 sequence: CASSQDRSTGELFF. CDR3 in DNA: TGCGCCAGCAGCCAAGATCGGTCCACCGGGGAGCTGTTTTTT. The rearrangement links TRBV4-1 to TRBJ2-2; no clear D. The V and J ends lost 0 bases and 4 bases respectively, with 6 bases between them. The CDR3 covers 14 residues. Germline CDR1 is MGHRA and CDR2 is YSYEKL.

The chain is built from TRBV6-5 and TRBJ2-7, with a tentative D call TRBD1 (6 bases). The V gene lost 6 bases and the J gene lost 3 bases, with 15 bases spanning the gap. The CDR3 is 14 residues long. In germline, CDR1 is MNHEY, CDR2 SVGAGI. The CDR3 DNA sequence: TGTGCCAGCAGAAACAGGGCCCTCAACTACGAGCAGTACTTC. It encodes CASRNRALNYEQYF.

The rearrangement uses TRBV28 and TRBJ1-2; D unresolved. V was shortened by 6 bases and J by 2 bases, with 4 bases between the two germline ends. Germline lookup yields CDR1 MDHEN and CDR2 SYDVKM. CDR3 size: 11 residues. CDR3 nucleotide sequence: TGTGCCAGCAGCGGCAACTATGGCTACACCTTC. Its protein is CASSGNYGYTF.

This clone has only one observation. The rearrangement uses TRBV9 and TRBJ1-2; 9 bases fit TRBD1. Germline CDR1 and CDR2: SGDLS and YYNGEE. The ends lost 0 bases at V and 7 bases at J; junction bases unmatched: 10. The CDR3 runs to 16 residues. The CDR3 region is CASSVARLDRGGGYTF. CDR3 DNA: TGTGCCAGCAGCGTAGCGCGGCTCGACAGGGGGGGTGGCTACACCTTC.

The rearrangement uses TRBV10-1 and TRBJ2-7, with a tentative D call TRBD2 (5 bases). Trimming took 6 bases from V and 3 from J, leaving 9 bases between them. This CDR3 contains 12 residues. Germline V lookup: CDR1 WNHNN, CDR2 SYGVQD (reference sequence). The CDR3 spells CASSNGLYEQYF. CDR3 sequence (DNA): TGCGCCAGCAGCAACGGACTCTACGAGCAGTACTTC.

Details on this clone: The identical CDR3 is also encoded by other nucleotide sequences in the sample. The chain links TRBV30 to TRBJ2-7; D call uncertain. Germline V gives CDR1 GTSNPN, CDR2 SVGIG (reference sequence). The CDR3 is made up of 12 amino acids. Trimming left V 0 bases short and J 1 base short, with 4 bases between. The CDR3 DNA follows: TGTGCCTGGAGTGTACTATCCTACGAGCAGTACTTC. Translated, it gives CAWSVLSYEQYF.

This sequence joins TRBV19 and TRBJ2-7, with a weak D call TRBD1 (7 bases). The CDR3 has 17 residues. The V gene's germline CDR1 is LNHDA and CDR2 SQIVND (reference sequence). V was cut by 3 bases and J by 6 bases, with 24 bases left in between. Here the CDR3 reads CASSMWTGSLAAGEQYF. The CDR3 DNA reads as TGTGCCAGTAGTATGTGGACAGGATCACTAGCTGCGGGCGAGCAGTACTTC.

This clone was picked up a small number of times. CDR3 region: CASSRSGSYEQYF. The DNA for the CDR3 is TGTGCCAGCAGCCGGTCAGGCTCCTACGAGCAGTACTTC. The chain employs TRBV14 and TRBJ2-7, with unresolved D. V lost 4 bases to trimming and J lost 0 bases, with 7 bases between them. The length of the CDR3 is 13 residues. CDR1 is SGHDN, CDR2 FVKESK, per germline. Full variable domain (missing parts from reference TRBV14 and TRBJ2-7): EAGVTQFPSHSVIEKGQTVTLRCDPISGHDNLYWYRRVMGKEIKFLLHFVKESKQDESGMPNNRFLAERTGGTYSTLKVQPAELEDSGVYFCASSRSGSYEQYFGPGTRLTVT.

The V call is TRBV5-1, the J call TRBJ2-1, with D perhaps assigned TRBD1 or TRBD2 (5 bases each). The CDR3 is 13 amino acids. From germline, CDR1 is SGHRS and CDR2 YFSETQ. The V gene lost 3 bases and the J gene lost 6 bases, with 10 bases spanning the gap. The CDR3 loop reads CASSSTRGNEQFF. In DNA, the CDR3 is TGCGCCAGCAGCTCTACTAGGGGCAATGAGCAGTTCTTC. Full variable domain (remainder filled in from reference TRBV5-1 and TRBJ2-1): KAGVTQTPRYLIKTRGQQVTLSCSPISGHRSVSWYQQTPGQGLQFLFEYFSETQRNKGNFPGRFSGRQFSNSRSEMNVSTLELGDSALYLCASSSTRGNEQFFGPGTRLTVL.

Turning to this clone: The same CDR3 also results from other DNA sequences found in this sample. This sequence joins TRBV10-3 and TRBJ1-3, with D unresolved. Trimming left V 6 bases short and J 0 bases short, with 9 bases between. Per germline, CDR1 ENHRY and CDR2 SYGVKD. This CDR3 is 14 amino acids long. CDR3: CAIRSADSGNTIYF. CDR3 DNA: TGTGCCATCAGGTCAGCGGACTCTGGAAACACCATATATTTT.